A selection of T cell receptor beta chains follows, all from one sample in a study of identical twins. TCRdb re-derived calls from the 5' RACE reads in MiXCR, one entry per CDR3 protein. This sample has 1.5 million to 2 million distinct CDR3 sequences, with about 30% found just once. The source material was cord blood. All receptors come from a newborn girl in good health. Each CDR3 is given without its conserved first and last residue. Each record gives: V gene, J gene, CDR3 protein.

>TRBV5-1|TRBJ2-1
ASGDRERSSYNEQF
>TRBV24-1|TRBJ2-1
ATSDLGLAGFYNEQF
>TRBV7-9|TRBJ1-6
ASRESNSPLH
>TRBV2|TRBJ2-2
ASSAQGPGELF
>TRBV2|TRBJ2-1
ASSEGQGYNEQF
>TRBV29-1|TRBJ1-5
SVVVDGTGFDQPQH
>TRBV5-4|TRBJ2-1
ASSLAAISYNEPF
>TRBV20-1|TRBJ1-6
SAKGDKAYNSPLH
>TRBV5-1|TRBJ2-1
ASSWGLACSYNEQF
>TRBV3-1|TRBJ2-3
ASSQVPGTSSRY
>TRBV20-1|TRBJ2-1
SAPGGPGNEQF
>TRBV25-1|.
ASSEFKRRFYEQY
>TRBV7-8|TRBJ1-6
ACSPPGTGKNHSPLH
>TRBV3-1|TRBJ2-5
ASSSRRVRYNEQY
>TRBV7-2|TRBJ2-3
ASSSQGADTQY
>TRBV5-1|TRBJ1-4
ASSGRTGTNEKLF
>TRBV7-2|TRBJ2-7
ASSLAREKQY
>TRBV3-1|TRBJ2-5
ASSQRLAGNEQY
>TRBV29-1|TRBJ2-2
SAEDRGTRRRGELF
>TRBV20-1|TRBJ2-1
SARELYNEQF
>TRBV12-3/TRBV12-4|TRBJ1-2
ASSLAPDSTYGYT
>TRBV10-3|TRBJ2-4
VINPGTSGKNEQY
>TRBV20-1|TRBJ2-1
SRLRGGRNEQF
>TRBV2|TRBJ2-1
ASTDGLAGGRNEQF
>TRBV9|TRBJ2-3
ASSPGVSPSRDTQY
>TRBV4-2|TRBJ2-7
ASSQDWARPYEQY
>TRBV7-8|TRBJ2-5
ASSLRTGLLWTQY
>TRBV10-3|TRBJ1-5
AIRENYSNQPQH
>TRBV5-1|TRBJ2-2
ASSLLQGNTGELF
>TRBV29-1|TRBJ2-5
SAGTGNVEQY
>TRBV4-1|TRBJ1-2
ASSQYLGTGTNYGYT
>TRBV7-9|TRBJ1-2
ASSKDGTILWRHT
>TRBV20-1|TRBJ1-1
SARGDRGRNTEAF
>TRBV2|TRBJ2-3
ASSIIGASTDTQY
>TRBV30|TRBJ1-2
AWGRGLNYGYT
>TRBV2|TRBJ2-3
ASSVRVDTQY
>TRBV5-1|TRBJ1-3
ASSLLGRSNTIY
>TRBV7-6|.
ASSLEQGGLYEQY
>TRBV20-1|TRBJ2-3
SAWEAGPTQY
>TRBV20-1|TRBJ2-1
SAAGLAGNEQF
>TRBV10-1|TRBJ2-3
ASSESSGVTDTQY
>TRBV20-1|TRBJ1-1
SASNARIGNTEAF
>TRBV2|TRBJ2-7
ASRDRWISYEQY